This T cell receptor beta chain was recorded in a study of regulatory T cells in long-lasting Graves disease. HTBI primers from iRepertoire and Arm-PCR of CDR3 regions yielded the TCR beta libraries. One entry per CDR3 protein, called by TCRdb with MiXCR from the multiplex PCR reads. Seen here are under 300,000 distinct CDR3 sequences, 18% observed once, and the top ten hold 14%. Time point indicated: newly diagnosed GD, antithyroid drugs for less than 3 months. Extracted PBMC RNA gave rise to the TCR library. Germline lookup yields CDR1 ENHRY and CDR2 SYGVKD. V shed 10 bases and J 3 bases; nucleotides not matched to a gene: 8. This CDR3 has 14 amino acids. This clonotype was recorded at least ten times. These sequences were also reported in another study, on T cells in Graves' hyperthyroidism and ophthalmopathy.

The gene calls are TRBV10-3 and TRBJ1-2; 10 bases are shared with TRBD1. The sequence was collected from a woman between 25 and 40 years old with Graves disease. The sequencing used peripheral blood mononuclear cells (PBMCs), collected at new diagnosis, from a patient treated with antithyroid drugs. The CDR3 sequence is CATRQGAGDYGYTF. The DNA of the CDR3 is TGTGCCACGAGACAGGGGGCCGGCGACTATGGCTACACCTTC.